The 5 T cell receptor beta chains presented below share a single source sample, sequenced in a study of blood T cell repertoires in COVID-19. Here immunoSEQ multiplex PCR was the method, and the copy in TCRdb shows in-frame clones only, minus some. The data hold about 160,000 clones, with approximately 87% observed a single time. Sample: PBMCs or T cells enriched from blood (not recorded which). These receptors originate from a woman in her forties or fifties who had recovered from COVID-19.

This sequence joins TRBV18 and TRBJ1-6; possibly TRBD1 for D (6 bases). V lost 4 bases and J 6 bases, leaving 13 bases between the germline ends. The CDR3 sequence is 15 residues long. CDR1 KGHSH and CDR2 LQKENI come from the germline V gene. The CDR3 coding sequence is TGTGCCAGCTCACTGGTCGGACAGATTAATTCACCCCTCCACTTT. Translated, it gives CASSLVGQINSPLHF.

This chain uses TRBV27 with TRBJ2-5, with 9 bases identical to TRBD2. Germline CDR1 reads MNHEY; CDR2 reads SMNVEV (reference sequence). J gave up 4 bases and V 5 bases, and 14 bases lay outside the gene matches. The CDR3 is 17 amino acids. The CDR3 protein is CASSTKGSGGLRETQYF. The CDR3 coding sequence is TGTGCCAGCAGTACGAAGGGTAGCGGGGGCCTTCGAGAGACCCAGTACTTC.

The rearrangement joins TRBV19 to TRBJ1-2, with D tentatively TRBD1 (6 bases). CDR1 is LNHDA and CDR2 is SQIVND in the germline V gene (reference sequence). This CDR3 contains 16 residues. Trimming removed 7 bases from V and 4 bases from J, with 22 bases in between. The DNA of the CDR3 is TGTGCCAGTAACCTTGGCACAGGGCGGAGAACCTATGGCTACACCTTC. Its translation is CASNLGTGRRTYGYTF.

The rearrangement uses TRBV3-1 (or the pseudogene TRBV3-2) and TRBJ2-7; D is uncertain. CDR1 is LGHDT and CDR2 is YNNKEL in the germline V gene (reference sequence). This CDR3 contains 11 residues. The CDR3 nucleotides are TGTGCCAGCAGCCAAGATCCGGTTGAAACGGTC. Its translation is CASSQDPVETV.

This clone showed up just once. The CDR3 region is CASSSWGTGNGYTF. CDR3 DNA: TGCGCCAGCAGCTCGTGGGGGACAGGGAATGGCTACACCTTC. This chain joins TRBV5-1 and TRBJ1-2; 9 nucleotides align to TRBD1. With V trimmed by 3 bases and J by 6 bases, 6 bases remained unmatched. Looked up from germline, CDR1 is SGHRS and CDR2 is YFSETQ. The CDR3 loop spans 14 amino acids.